This T cell receptor (beta chain) was retrieved from a study of shared T cell receptors in the human thymus. CDR1 is MNHNS and CDR2 is SASEGT in the germline V gene. The CDR3 is 15 residues long. Trimming removed 5 bases from V and 4 bases from J; junction bases left unmatched: 8. Method: immunoSEQ multiplex PCR; TCRdb's copy keeps in-frame clones and lacks some. The sample lists hundreds of thousands of clones, more than 75% seen once, with about 0.0094% in the top ten. This sample also belongs to another study, concerning human thymus T cells.

The chain carries TRBV6-1 and TRBJ1-2; 9 bases align to TRBD1. The sequenced sample was thymocytes. This sequence was found in a boy less than two years old with a congenital heart defect. CDR3 protein: CASSNRTGAAYGYTF. For the CDR3, the DNA is TGTGCCAGCAGTAACCGGACAGGGGCGGCCTATGGCTACACCTTC.